This T cell receptor (beta chain) was sequenced during a study of tumor and adjacent non-tumor tissue in lung cancer. Worth noting for this clonotype: Its antigen remains unknown.

Three rounds of nested PCR, following a modified ARM-PCR protocol, produced the TCRbeta library. MiXCR was run by TCRdb on the multiplex PCR reads, yielding one entry per CDR3 protein. Altogether about 76,000 distinct CDR3 sequences are present, around 70% being singletons, with the ten largest covering 10% to 15%. Whole-study findings and limits: In normal lung, the top 100 clones were significantly more dominant than in tumor. Shorter survival was associated with higher TCR diversity in tumors.

No cell sorting was done before RNA was extracted from the tissue. The specimen sequenced was lung tumor tissue. The sequence was obtained from a woman between 65 and 79 years old with non-small cell lung cancer.

The CDR3 DNA reads TGTGCCAGCAACTTACGTGGGGTTCGGGCCTACAATGAGCAGTTCTTC. Translation: CASNLRGVRAYNEQFF. This chain joins TRBV6-5 and TRBJ2-1; D is ambiguous. Trimming cost V 7 bases and J 2 bases, with 18 bases left between them. The CDR3 loop spans 16 amino acids. Germline assignment: CDR1 MNHEY and CDR2 SVGAGI.